This T cell receptor beta chain was sequenced during a study of blood T cell repertoires in COVID-19. Measured with immunoSEQ multiplex PCR; TCRdb has only the in-frame clones, and not every one. The table has around 120,000 clones, 65% to 90% seen once; the top ten hold about 2.5%. This TCR derives from a woman between 50 and 59 years old who had recovered from COVID-19. The material sequenced was PBMCs or T cells enriched from blood (not recorded which).

CDR3 coding DNA: TGTGCCAGCAGCAAAGAGGGTAGGGACAGGTTTGATTCCGGAAACACCATATATTTT. Protein: CASSKEGRDRFDSGNTIYF. The chain joins TRBV21-1 to TRBJ1-3; TRBD1, the D gene given by the table, was not confirmed from the DNA. TRBV21-1 is recorded as a pseudogene. The CDR3 is 19 residues long.